This TCR beta chain derives from a study of monozygotic twins with inflammatory bowel disease (dated by TCRdb to the late 2010s). With respect to the entire study: In total, some 30 monozygotic twin pairs made up the full study: 19 Danish pairs, all IBD-discordant, plus nine German pairs, of which four were IBD-concordant and five were IBD-discordant. The search for disease-associated traits relied mainly on comparing, within discordant pairs, IBD patients with their genetically identical healthy co-twins. Each individual had, on average, about 151 000 unique TCRalpha sequences and 181 000 unique TCRbeta sequences available for analysis.

Overall results and qualifications from the work: No single strong signal or clonotype linked to IBD turned up in the results, so the idea that one exists was not supported. Differing immunosuppressive treatments among patients may have added background noise and inter-individual variability to the repertoires. A decrease in TCRbeta repertoire diversity, as measured by inverse Simpson index, was observed in IBD patients compared with their healthy co-twins. IBD patients shared fewer clonotypes with other individuals than healthy twins did, most markedly in patients showing signs of disease activity. Repertoire similarity did not differ between concordant and discordant twins, which could be due to limited statistical power. The analysis was unable to tell different T cell subtypes apart.

Preparation of the library involved 5' RACE. Preparation of each TCR library used about 3,200 ng of total RNA. cDNA was synthesized with SMARTScribe reverse transcriptase in eight separate reactions per sample. Unique molecular identifiers containing a 6-nucleotide sample barcode were introduced through template switching during cDNA synthesis. TCRalpha and TCRbeta cDNA was amplified by two nested PCRs of around 16 and 10 cycles, with bead purification after each PCR. Before amplification, the cDNA was treated with uracil DNA-glycosylase and purified using the QIAquick PCR purification kit. The second PCR added Illumina TruSeq-compatible adapters along with sample-specific barcodes. TapeStation and Qubit were used to check library quality and concentration, and around 5 ng of each library went into the pool. The pooled libraries were sequenced with 2 x 100 bp reads and custom sequencing primers on an Illumina HiSeq2500 single-index Rapid Run. The authors' analysis ran thus. UMI-based consensus assembly with MiGEC version 1.2.6 was used to correct PCR and sequencing errors. MiXCR version 2.1.1 was used for V(D)J alignment, clonotype assembly and CDR3 extraction. To normalise gene usage, clonotype sharing and MAIT/NKT TCR abundance, the top 1000, 10 000 and 20 000 clonotypes in each sample were analysed. Diversity was computed as the inverse Simpson index with the vegan R package after downsampling to 27 000 UMIs. Paired Mann-Whitney U tests were applied to discordant twin pairs, and Benjamini-Hochberg correction was used for multiple testing. After TCRdb reprocessed the reads, each CDR3 protein sequence was kept as one row, without DNA. TCRdb's processing, not the authors', yielded these V and J calls. The sample table on file contains over 150,000 distinct CDR3 sequences. The leading ten clones occupy around 2.4% of the sample.

About this clonotype: It has no known antigen specificity.

From each donor, an approximately 2.6 ml peripheral blood sample was collected into PAXgene tubes and kept at -80 degrees C. Total RNA was isolated from whole blood with the PAXgene blood miRNA kit on an automated QIAcube, without T cell sorting. Peripheral blood from monozygotic twin pairs, either concordant or discordant for inflammatory bowel disease, underwent deep TCRalpha and TCRbeta repertoire profiling that used unique molecular barcoding. For every twin pair, smoking habits were documented, and each individual was categorised as a current, former or never smoker. Reading from cysteine to phenylalanine, the CDR3 counts 14 amino acids. No coding sequence is recorded. According to the germline V gene, CDR1 reads SGDLS and CDR2 reads YYNGEE.

This receptor was obtained from a human donor with ulcerative colitis or Crohn's disease, or a healthy co-twin of an affected twin (not recorded which). Sequencing was carried out using blood. The V and J genes are TRBV9 and TRBJ2-7. The CDR3: CASSIGLGRSEQYF. Here the CDR3 is joined to the reference TRBV9 and TRBJ2-7 genes, and the full variable domain is: DSGVTQTPKHLITATGQRVTLRCSPRSGDLSVYWYQQSLDQGLQFLIQYYNGEERAKGNILERFSAQQFPDLHSELNLSSLELGDSALYFCASSIGLGRSEQYFGPGTRLTVT.